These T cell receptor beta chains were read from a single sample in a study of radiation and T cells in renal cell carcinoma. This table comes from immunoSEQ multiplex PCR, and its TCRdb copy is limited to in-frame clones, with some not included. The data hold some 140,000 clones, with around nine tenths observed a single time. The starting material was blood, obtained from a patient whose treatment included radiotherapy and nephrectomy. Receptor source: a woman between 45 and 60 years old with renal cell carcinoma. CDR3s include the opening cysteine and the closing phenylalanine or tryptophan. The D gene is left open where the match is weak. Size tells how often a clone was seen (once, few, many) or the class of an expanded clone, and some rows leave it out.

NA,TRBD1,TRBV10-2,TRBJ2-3,TGCGCCAGCAGCGGACAGGCCCGGGGCACAGATACGCAGTATTTT,CASSGQARGTDTQYF
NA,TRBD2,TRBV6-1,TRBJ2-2,TGTGCCAGCAGCGAGACGGGGGGACGCGGGGAGCTGTTTTTT,CASSETGGRGELFF
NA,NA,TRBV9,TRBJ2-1,TGTGCCAGCAGCGCCCGGACCCTGGGCCCCTACAATGAGCAGTTCTTC,CASSARTLGPYNEQFF
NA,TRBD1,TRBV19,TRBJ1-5,TGTGCCAGTAGTATCCCCGGACAGGGGTCCAATCAGCCCCAGCATTTT,CASSIPGQGSNQPQHF
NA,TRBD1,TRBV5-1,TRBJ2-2,TGCGCCAGCAGCCTCTTGCGGGACAGGGACACCGGGGAGCTGTTTTTT,CASSLLRDRDTGELFF
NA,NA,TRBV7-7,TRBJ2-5,TGTGCTAGCAGCTTAGCGAGGGGGGGCCAAGAGACCCAGTACTTC,CASSLARGGQETQYF
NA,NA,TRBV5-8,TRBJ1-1,TGTGCCAGCAGCTTTGCTCTCGTGCCCCGAAGAGGGAACACTGAAGCTTTCTTT,CASSFALVPRRGNTEAFF
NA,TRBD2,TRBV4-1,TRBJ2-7,TGCGCCAGCAGCCACCCCGTTACTAGCGGGGGGTTATACGAGCAGTACTTC,CASSHPVTSGGLYEQYF
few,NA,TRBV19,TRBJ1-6,TGTGCCAGTAGTTTCTCCGCCGGACGGGGGAATTCACCCCTCCACTTT,CASSFSAGRGNSPLHF
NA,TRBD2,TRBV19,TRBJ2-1,TGTGCCAGTAATGGGGGGGGATATTACAATGAGCAGTTCTTC,CASNGGGYYNEQFF
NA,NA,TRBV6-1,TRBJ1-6,TGTGCCAGCAGTGAACCAGGGGTAATTGGATCACCCCTCCACTTT,CASSEPGVIGSPLHF
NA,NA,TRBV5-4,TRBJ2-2,TGTGCCAGCAGCTTGGATTTAGCGTTAACCGGGGAGCTGTTTTTT,CASSLDLALTGELFF
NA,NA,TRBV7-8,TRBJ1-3,TGTGCCAGCAGGAGCCGTAACACCATATATTTT,CASRSRNTIYF
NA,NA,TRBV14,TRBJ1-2,TGTGCCAGACGAAACCGACAGGTCGCTGGCTACACCTTC,CARRNRQVAGYTF
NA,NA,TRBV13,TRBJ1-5,TGTGCCAGCAGCTTAGTTGGTCAGCCCCAGCATTTT,CASSLVGQPQHF
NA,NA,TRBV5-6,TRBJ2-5,TGTGCCAGCAGGTCCCGCCAAGTGTCCCAAGAGACCCAGTACTTC,CASRSRQVSQETQYF
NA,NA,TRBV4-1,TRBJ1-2,TGCGCCAGCAGCCAAGATTTTGGGGGAAGCTATGGCTACACCTTC,CASSQDFGGSYGYTF
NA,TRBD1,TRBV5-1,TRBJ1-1,TGCGCCAGCAGCATTGACAGGGGGCTCGACACTGAAGCTTTCTTT,CASSIDRGLDTEAFF
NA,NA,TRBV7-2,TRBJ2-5,TGTGCCAGCAGCTTAAGGTCTCGAGAGGAGACCCAGTACTTC,CASSLRSREETQYF
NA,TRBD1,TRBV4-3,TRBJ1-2,TGCGCCAGCAGCCAAGGTAGTCAGGGGGCCGATAACTATGGCTACACCTTC,CASSQGSQGADNYGYTF
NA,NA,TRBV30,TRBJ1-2,TGTGCCTGGAGCGTCAACATCCGCGGCTTCGGCTACACCTTC,CAWSVNIRGFGYTF
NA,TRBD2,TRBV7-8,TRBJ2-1,TGTGCCAGCAGCACTCTAGCGGGGGACCCACATGAGCAGTTCTTC,CASSTLAGDPHEQFF
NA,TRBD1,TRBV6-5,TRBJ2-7,TGTGCCAGCAGAGACAGGGGGTTTGCTGGCTACGAGCAGTACTTC,CASRDRGFAGYEQYF